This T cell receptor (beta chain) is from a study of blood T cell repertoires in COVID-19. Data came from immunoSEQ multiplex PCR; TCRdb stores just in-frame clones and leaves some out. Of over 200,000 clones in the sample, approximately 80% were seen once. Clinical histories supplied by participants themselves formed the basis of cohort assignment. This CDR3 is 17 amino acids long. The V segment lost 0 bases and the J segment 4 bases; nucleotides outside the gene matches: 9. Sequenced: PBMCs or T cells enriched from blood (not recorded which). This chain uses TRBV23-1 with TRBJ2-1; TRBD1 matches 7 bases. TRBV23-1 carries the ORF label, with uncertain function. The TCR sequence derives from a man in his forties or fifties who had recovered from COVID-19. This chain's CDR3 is CASSQSVGDRAYNEQFF. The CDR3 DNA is TGCGCCAGCAGTCAATCCGTCGGAGACAGGGCATACAATGAGCAGTTCTTC.